The present T cell receptor beta chain was sequenced within a study of T cell responses to AZD1222 COVID-19 vaccine. Study results and limitations: Baseline testing showed seropositivity in only five or six AZD1222 recipients. Donors in the cohort were predominantly white British and more often female, and clonal diversity was possibly underestimated.

As to this clone: No antigen is known for it.

This CDR3 spans 12 amino acids. Trimming left V 3 bases short and J 4 bases short, with 9 bases between. Germline V gene sequence: CDR1 DFQATT, CDR2 SNEGSKA (reference sequence). The protocol was immunoSEQ multiplex PCR, while the TCRdb copy is restricted to in-frame clones and leaves out a portion. The sample lists 130,000 to 150,000 clones, around 90% occurring once. This TCR derives from an adult in good health. This rearrangement joins TRBV20-1 to TRBJ1-2; D unresolved. The material sequenced was peripheral blood, taken on day 0 of MenACWY control vaccination. This chain's CDR3 is CSASEDLYGYTF. CDR3 bases: TGCAGTGCTAGTGAGGACCTCTATGGCTACACCTTC.